This TCR beta chain is from a study of shared clonotypes between healthy human individuals (TCRdb year 2020). Regarding the study in general: The cohort included three men and a couple of women between 18 and 49 years of age. Between about 0.94 and 8.9 billion PBMCs per donor were obtained by leukapheresis. The study deeply sequenced blood TCR repertoires of five healthy adults to estimate repertoire size and the extent of clonotype sharing between individuals. For each donor, three plates each were used for CD4 naive and CD4 memory, two plates were used for CD8 naive, and one plate was used for CD8 memory. To increase sequencing depth and limit assay-specific biases, different laboratories used diverse techniques to prepare libraries and sequence TCR repertoires. What the work shows at the level of the full study, not this receptor alone: Sharing across a few donors was observed for about 5% of naive CD4, less than 4% of naive CD8, over 2% of memory CD4, and about 0.38% of memory CD8 clonotypes. Because the study included only a small number of donors, the genetic and exposure-history diversity represented was limited. Sampling was restricted to blood, and TCR repertoires in tissues likely differ from the TCR repertoires found in blood. Compared with non-shared clonotypes, clonotypes shared by all four sorted-subset donors had higher generation probabilities. Even with the large sequencing depth, rarefaction of the sorted-subset datasets indicated that sequencing was incomplete. Pairwise subsampling indicated that sequencing depth was expected to affect the degree of clonotype sharing among donors. Naive subsets generally had larger estimated clonotype richness than memory subsets.

Worth noting for this clone: The antigen it recognizes is unknown. Base-call qualities are not available, and no considerably larger clone is one nucleotide away.

Relative to germline, V is missing 4 bases and J is missing 1 base, with 12 bases of the junction outside any gene match. The CDR3 spans 18 residues, from the cysteine through the phenylalanine. Just the 54-base CDR3 DNA is kept, in frame starting at base 1. According to the germline V gene, CDR1 reads SGHDT and CDR2 reads YYEEEE. Using the deep immunoSEQ assay, multiplex PCR amplified TCR CDR3 regions from genomic DNA. For each cell subset, the extracted genomic DNA was distributed evenly across all wells of several immunoSEQ 96-well plates, and each plate served as one replicate. For sorted subsets, 150 to 200 ng genomic DNA, equal to 30,000 or so T cell genomes, was loaded into each replicate PCR. Purified libraries were quantified with a Qubit 3.0 fluorometer, sized on a Bioanalyzer 2100, and re-quantified with the KAPA Library Quantification kit. Each immunoSEQ 96-well plate was sequenced on its own single-read 150-cycle Illumina NextSeq 550 flow cell. The authors' analysis ran thus. Because the immunoSEQ output included only junctional sequences and no quality scores, the filtering could not be the same as the filtering used for full-length reads. To assign V/J genes and CDR3, sequences were annotated using PyIR, a Python wrapper for IgBLAST v1.9, with IMGT germline references. Reads were removed for weak V/J assignments (E-value above 1e-6), missing CDR3, stop codons, out-of-frame junctions, or ambiguous translated residues. V3J clonotypes were defined as sequences sharing an identical inferred V gene, J gene, and CDR3 amino acid sequence. Percentage overlap between repertoires was calculated by dividing the number of shared unique clonotypes by the size of the smaller repertoire. Repertoire richness was assessed with RTK rarefaction, the Chao1 estimator, and Recon v2.1 estimates of unobserved clonotypes. Generation probabilities were computed with OLGA for all TCRbeta clonotypes obtained by the gDNA method from several donors. The source is immuneACCESS, and TCRdb retained only in-frame sequences with V and J called. Part of the clones is not carried over; for the studies checked, unresolved V genes explain less than half of this, and the remainder is unexplained. V, J and clone size are taken as reported in that table, and D and trimming were inferred from the DNA itself. This sample has roughly 550,000 clones in its table, and around 95% of those were observed once. Roughly 0.1% of the sample goes to the ten largest clones.

CD8 naive samples were CD45RO-negative cells positively selected for CCR7, giving a CD45RA+CCR7+ population that excluded TemRA cells. Healthy HIV-negative adults with no recently reported acute infections or vaccinations were included as donors. All donors were Caucasian adults living in Nashville, Tennessee, USA. After blood collection by leukapheresis, PBMCs were isolated using Ficoll-Histopaque density gradient centrifugation and then cryopreserved in the vapor phase of liquid nitrogen. Analytical flow cytometry was used to check the purity and quantity of every magnetically sorted T cell population. From each sorted fraction, genomic DNA was isolated and quantified by UV absorbance on a Nanodrop 2000c.

Sample: naive CD8+ T cells sorted from blood. The cell subset or site label of this sample denotes: CD45RA+CCR7+. The chain is made from TRBV5-6 and TRBJ2-1, with TRBD2 identical over 9 junction bases. The sequence was obtained from a woman aged 25 to 45 in good health. The CDR3 has the sequence CASSPLASGTYSYNEQFF. The DNA sequence is given as TGTGCCAGCAGCCCCCTGGCTAGCGGGACTTATTCCTACAATGAGCAGTTCTTC.